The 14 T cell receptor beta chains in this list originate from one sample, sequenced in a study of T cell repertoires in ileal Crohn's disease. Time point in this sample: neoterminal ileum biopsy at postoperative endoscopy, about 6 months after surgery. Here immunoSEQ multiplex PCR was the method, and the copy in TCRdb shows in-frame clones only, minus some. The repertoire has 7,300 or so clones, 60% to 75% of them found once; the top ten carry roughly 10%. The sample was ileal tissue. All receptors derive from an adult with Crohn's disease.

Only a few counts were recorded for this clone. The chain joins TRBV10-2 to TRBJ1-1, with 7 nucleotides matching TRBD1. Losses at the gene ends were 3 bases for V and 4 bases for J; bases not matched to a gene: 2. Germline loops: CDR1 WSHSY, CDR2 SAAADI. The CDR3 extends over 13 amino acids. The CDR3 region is CASSDRGSTEAFF. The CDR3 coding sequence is TGCGCCAGCAGTGACAGGGGGAGCACTGAAGCTTTCTTT.

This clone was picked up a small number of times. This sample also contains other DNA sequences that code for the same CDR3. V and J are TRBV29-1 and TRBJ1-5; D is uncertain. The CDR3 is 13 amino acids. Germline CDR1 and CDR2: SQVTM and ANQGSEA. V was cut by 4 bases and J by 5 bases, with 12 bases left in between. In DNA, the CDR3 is TGCAGCGTTGTCGGAGGAAGAGATCAGCCCCAGCATTTT. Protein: CSVVGGRDQPQHF.

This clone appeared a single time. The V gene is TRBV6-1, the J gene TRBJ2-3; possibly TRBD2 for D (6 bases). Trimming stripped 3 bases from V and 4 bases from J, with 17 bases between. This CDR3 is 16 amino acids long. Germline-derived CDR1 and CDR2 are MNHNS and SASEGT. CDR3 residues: CASSERRAGSADTQYF. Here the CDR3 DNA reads TGTGCCAGCAGTGAGAGAAGGGCGGGGAGCGCAGATACGCAGTATTTT.

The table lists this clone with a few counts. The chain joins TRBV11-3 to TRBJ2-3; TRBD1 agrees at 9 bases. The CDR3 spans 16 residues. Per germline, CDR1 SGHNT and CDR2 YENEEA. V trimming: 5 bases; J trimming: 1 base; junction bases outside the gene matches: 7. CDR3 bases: TGTGCCAGCAGCCGTAGGACAGGGGCCGGCACAGATACGCAGTATTTT. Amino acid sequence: CASSRRTGAGTDTQYF.

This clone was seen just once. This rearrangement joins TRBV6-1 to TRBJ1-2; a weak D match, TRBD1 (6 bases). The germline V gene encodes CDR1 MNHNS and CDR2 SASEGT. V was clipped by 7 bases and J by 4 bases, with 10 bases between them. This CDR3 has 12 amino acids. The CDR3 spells CASTRTAYGYTF. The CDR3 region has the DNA TGTGCCAGCACTAGGACAGCCTATGGCTACACCTTC.

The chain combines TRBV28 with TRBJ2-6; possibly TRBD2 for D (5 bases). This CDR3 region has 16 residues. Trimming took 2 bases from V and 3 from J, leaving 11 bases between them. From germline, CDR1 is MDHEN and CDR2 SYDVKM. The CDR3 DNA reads TGTGCCAGCAGTTTACCGCTAGCCGGTGGGGCCAACGTCCTGACTTTC. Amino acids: CASSLPLAGGANVLTF.

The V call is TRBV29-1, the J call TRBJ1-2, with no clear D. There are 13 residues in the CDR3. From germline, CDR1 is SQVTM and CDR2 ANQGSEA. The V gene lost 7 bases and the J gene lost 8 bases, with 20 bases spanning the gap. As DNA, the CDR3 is TGCAGCGCATCGACGGATACCCCGGGAGGCTACACCTTC. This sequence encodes CSASTDTPGGYTF.

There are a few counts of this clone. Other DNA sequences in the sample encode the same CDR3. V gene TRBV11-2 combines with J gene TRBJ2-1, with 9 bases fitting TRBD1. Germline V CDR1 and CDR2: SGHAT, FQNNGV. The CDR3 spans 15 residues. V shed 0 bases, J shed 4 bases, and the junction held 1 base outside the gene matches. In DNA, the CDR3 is TGTGCCAGCAGCTTAGAACAGGGGGCATACAATGAGCAGTTCTTC. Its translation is CASSLEQGAYNEQFF.

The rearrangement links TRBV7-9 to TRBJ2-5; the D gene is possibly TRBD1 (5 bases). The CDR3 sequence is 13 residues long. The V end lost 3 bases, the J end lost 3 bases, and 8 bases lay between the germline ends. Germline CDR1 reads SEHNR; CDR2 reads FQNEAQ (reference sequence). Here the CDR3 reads CASSFRQKETQYF. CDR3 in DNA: TGTGCCAGCAGCTTTCGACAGAAAGAGACCCAGTACTTC.

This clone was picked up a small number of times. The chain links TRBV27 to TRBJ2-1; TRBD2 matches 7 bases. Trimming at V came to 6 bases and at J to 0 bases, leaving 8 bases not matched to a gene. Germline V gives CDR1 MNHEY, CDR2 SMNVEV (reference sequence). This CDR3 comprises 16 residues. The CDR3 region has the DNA TGTGCCAGCAGCCGCACCGGCGGGGGCTCCTACAATGAGCAGTTCTTC. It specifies CASSRTGGGSYNEQFF.

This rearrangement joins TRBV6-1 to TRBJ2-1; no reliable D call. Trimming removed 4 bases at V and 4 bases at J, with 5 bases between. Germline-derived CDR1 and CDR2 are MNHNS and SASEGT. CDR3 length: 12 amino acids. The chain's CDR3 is CASSGSYNEQFF. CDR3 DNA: TGTGCCAGCAGTGGTTCGTACAATGAGCAGTTCTTC.

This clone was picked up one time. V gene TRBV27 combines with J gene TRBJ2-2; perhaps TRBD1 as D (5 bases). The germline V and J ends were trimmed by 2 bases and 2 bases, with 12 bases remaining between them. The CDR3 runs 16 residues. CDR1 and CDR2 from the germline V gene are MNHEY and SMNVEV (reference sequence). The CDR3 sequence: CASSLLPQGNTGELFF. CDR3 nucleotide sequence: TGTGCCAGCAGTTTACTTCCTCAGGGAAACACCGGGGAGCTGTTTTTT.

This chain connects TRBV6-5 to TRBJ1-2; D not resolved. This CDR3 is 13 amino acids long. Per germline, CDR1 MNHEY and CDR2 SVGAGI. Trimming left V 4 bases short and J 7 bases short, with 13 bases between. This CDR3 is CASSWEAGGGYTF. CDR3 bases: TGTGCCAGCAGTTGGGAGGCGGGAGGTGGCTACACCTTC.

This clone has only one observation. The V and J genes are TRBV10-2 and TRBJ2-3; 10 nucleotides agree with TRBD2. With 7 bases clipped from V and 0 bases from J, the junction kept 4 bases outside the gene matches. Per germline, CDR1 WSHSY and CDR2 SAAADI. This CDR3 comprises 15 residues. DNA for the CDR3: TGCGCCAGCACCCCACTAGCGGGAAGCACAGATACGCAGTATTTT. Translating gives CASTPLAGSTDTQYF.